Below, 9 T cell receptor beta chains from the same sample are listed, as sequenced in a study of T and B cells in COVID-19 patients. TRB rearrangements were amplified by multiplex PCR with BIOMED2 TRB-A/B primers. TCRdb reprocessed the multiplex PCR reads with MiXCR, giving one entry per CDR3 protein. This repertoire shows about 4,100 distinct CDR3 sequences, roughly 26% found once; its top ten account for 22%. From blood, roughly 220-550 ng of genomic DNA served as TRB template. The specimen was blood. The receptors shown here come from a human donor with active COVID-19.

The chain joins TRBV5-1 to TRBJ2-7; D gene unclear. CDR1 SGHRS and CDR2 YFSETQ come from the germline V gene. The CDR3 covers 14 residues. V gave up 0 bases and J gave up 3 bases, with 10 bases separating them. The CDR3 here is CASSLEWGNYEQYF. CDR3 sequence (DNA): TGCGCCAGCAGCTTGGAATGGGGAAACTACGAGCAGTACTTC.

As regards this clonotype: A much larger clone sits a single nucleotide away, making a read error possible. V gene TRBV6-5 combines with J gene TRBJ2-1; D gene uncertain. The germline CDR1 and CDR2 sequences are MNHEY and SVGAGI. The CDR3 length is 15 residues. CDR3 coding DNA: TGTGCCAGCAGTTCCTTTTATAGCTCCTACAATGGGCAGTTCTTC. As protein: CASSSFYSSYNGQFF.

Within the sample, this clonotype is medium-sized. Because the CDR3's place on the DNA is in doubt, the DNA is left out and the CDR3 is given as listed by TCRdb. V and J are TRBV12-3 or TRBV12-4 and TRBJ1-5; the table gives TRBD1 as D, unverified against the DNA. Ends included, the CDR3 has 14 residues. Here the CDR3 reads CASSLGTGAQPQHF.

The chain couples TRBV6-1 to TRBJ1-1; the D is unclear. The length of the CDR3 is 13 residues. V was trimmed by 4 bases and J by 11 bases, leaving 17 bases between them. From germline, CDR1 is MNHNS and CDR2 SASEGT. CDR3 sequence: CASSGGSLAKAFF. DNA for the CDR3: TGTGCCAGCAGTGGGGGTTCGTTGGCGAAGGCTTTCTTT.

To note about this clonotype: It may be a read error: a sequence one base away is much more abundant. The chain is built from TRBV27 and TRBJ1-2, with D unclear. CDR3 length: 14 amino acids. The germline gives CDR1 MNHEY, CDR2 SMNVEV (reference sequence). The DNA of the CDR3 is TGTGCCAGCAGTTTATCCGGCAACGCCTATGGCTTCACCTTC. Translating gives CASSLSGNAYGFTF.

The chain is built from TRBV7-3 and TRBJ2-3; no firm D call. The CDR3 extends over 14 amino acids. V was cut by 5 bases and J by 5 bases, with 14 bases left in between. The germline V gene encodes CDR1 SGHTA and CDR2 FQGTGA. CDR3 coding DNA: TGTGCCAGCAGCCCGTACGCACATGGAGATACGCAGTATTTT. It translates to CASSPYAHGDTQYF.

This clonotype appeared a few times. This chain connects TRBV6-5 to TRBJ1-1; D is perhaps TRBD1 (6 bases). Germline V CDR1 and CDR2: MNHEY, SVGAGI. The CDR3 has 15 amino acids. Trimming left V 9 bases short and J 1 base short, with 18 bases between. CDR3 sequence (DNA): TGTGCCAGTTCCCTCGGACAGATTCAGAACACTGAAGCTTTCTTT. It encodes CASSLGQIQNTEAFF.

As to this clonotype: A much bigger clone sits one base away, suggesting this may be a read error. The chain has TRBV12-3 or TRBV12-4 and TRBJ1-1, with D perhaps matching TRBD1 (6 bases). V dropped 3 bases and J dropped 10 bases, with 15 bases sitting between them. The CDR3 has 13 residues. Here the CDR3 reads CASSFGQGTSAFF. The CDR3 DNA reads TGTGCCAGCAGTTTCGGGCAGGGGACGTCAGCTTTCTTT.

In its sample, this clonotype is medium-sized. The chain carries TRBV18 and TRBJ2-4; D may correspond to TRBD1 or TRBD2 (5 bases each). The CDR3 extends over 13 amino acids. CDR1 and CDR2 from the germline V gene are KGHSH and LQKENI. Trimming left V 6 bases short and J 8 bases short, with 14 bases between. The CDR3 protein is CASSYNQGDIQYF. The CDR3 nucleotides read TGTGCCAGCTCGTACAATCAGGGAGACATTCAGTACTTC. Full variable domain (rest looked up from reference TRBV18 and TRBJ2-4): NAGVMQNPRHLVRRRGQEARLRCSPMKGHSHVYWYRQLPEEGLKFMVYLQKENIIDESGMPKERFSAEFPKEGPSILRIQQVVRGDSAAYFCASSYNQGDIQYFGAGTRLSVL.